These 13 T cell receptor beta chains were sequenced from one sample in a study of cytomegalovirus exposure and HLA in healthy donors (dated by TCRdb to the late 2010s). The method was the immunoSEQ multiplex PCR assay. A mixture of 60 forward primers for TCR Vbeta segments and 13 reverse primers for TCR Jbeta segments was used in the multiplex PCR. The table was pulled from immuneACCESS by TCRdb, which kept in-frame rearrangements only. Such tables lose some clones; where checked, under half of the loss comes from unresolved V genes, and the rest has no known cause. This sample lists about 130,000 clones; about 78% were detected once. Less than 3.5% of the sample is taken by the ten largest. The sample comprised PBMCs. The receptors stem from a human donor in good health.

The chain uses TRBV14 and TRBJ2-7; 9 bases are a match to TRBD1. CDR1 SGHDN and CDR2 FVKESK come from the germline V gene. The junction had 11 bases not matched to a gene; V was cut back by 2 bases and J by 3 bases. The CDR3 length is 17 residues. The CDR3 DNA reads TGTGCCAGCAGCCAACTAGGACAGGGGTTAAAGGACTACGAGCAGTACTTC. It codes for CASSQLGQGLKDYEQYF.

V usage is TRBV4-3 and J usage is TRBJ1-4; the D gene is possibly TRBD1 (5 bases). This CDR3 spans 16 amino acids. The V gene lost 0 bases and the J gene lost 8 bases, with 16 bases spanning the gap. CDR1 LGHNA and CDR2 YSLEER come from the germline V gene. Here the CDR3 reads CASSQDGQRGWEKLFF. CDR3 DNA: TGCGCCAGCAGCCAAGATGGGCAAAGGGGTTGGGAAAAACTGTTTTTT.

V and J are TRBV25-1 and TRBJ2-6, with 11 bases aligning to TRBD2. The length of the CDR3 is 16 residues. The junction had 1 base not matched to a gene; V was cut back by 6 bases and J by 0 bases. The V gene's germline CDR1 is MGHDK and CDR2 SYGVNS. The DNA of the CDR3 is TGTGCCAGCAGAACTAGCGGGGGCTCTGGGGCCAACGTCCTGACTTTC. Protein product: CASRTSGGSGANVLTF.

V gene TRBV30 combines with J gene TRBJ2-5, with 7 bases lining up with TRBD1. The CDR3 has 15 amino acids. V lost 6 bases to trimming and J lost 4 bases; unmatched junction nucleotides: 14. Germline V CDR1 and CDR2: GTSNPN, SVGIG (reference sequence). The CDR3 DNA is TGTGCCTGCACTCGGACAGGAGTCGTGGGAGAGACCCAGTACTTC. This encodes CACTRTGVVGETQYF. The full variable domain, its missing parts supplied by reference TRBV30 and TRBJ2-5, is SQTIHQWPATLVQPVGSPLSLECTVEGTSNPNLYWYRQAAGRGLQLLFYSVGIGQISSEVPQNLSASRPQDRQFILSSKKLLLSDSGFYLCACTRTGVVGETQYFGPGTRLLVL.

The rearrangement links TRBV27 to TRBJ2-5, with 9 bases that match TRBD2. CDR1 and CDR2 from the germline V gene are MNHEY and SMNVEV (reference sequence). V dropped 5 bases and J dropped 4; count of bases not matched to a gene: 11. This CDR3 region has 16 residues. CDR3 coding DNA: TGTGCCAGCAGTCTGCCGCGGGGGGGCCGAGGAGAGACCCAGTACTTC. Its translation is CASSLPRGGRGETQYF.

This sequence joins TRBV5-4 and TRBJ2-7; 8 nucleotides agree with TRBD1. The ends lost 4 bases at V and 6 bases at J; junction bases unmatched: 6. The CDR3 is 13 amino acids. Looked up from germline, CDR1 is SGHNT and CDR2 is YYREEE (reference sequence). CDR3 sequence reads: CASSLQGAREQYF. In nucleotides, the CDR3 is TGTGCCAGCAGCCTCCAGGGGGCACGCGAGCAGTACTTC. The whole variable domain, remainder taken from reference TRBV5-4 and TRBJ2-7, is ETGVTQSPTHLIKTRGQQVTLRCSSQSGHNTVSWYQQALGQGPQFIFQYYREEENGRGNFPPRFSGLQFPNYSSELNVNALELDDSALYLCASSLQGAREQYFGPGTRLTVT.

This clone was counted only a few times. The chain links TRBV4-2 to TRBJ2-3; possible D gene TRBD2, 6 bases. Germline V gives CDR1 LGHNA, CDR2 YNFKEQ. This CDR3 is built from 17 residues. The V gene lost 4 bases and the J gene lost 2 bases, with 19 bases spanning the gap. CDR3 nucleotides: TGTGCCAGCAGCCCCCAGATAGGACTAACCGTCACAGATACGCAGTATTTT. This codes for CASSPQIGLTVTDTQYF.

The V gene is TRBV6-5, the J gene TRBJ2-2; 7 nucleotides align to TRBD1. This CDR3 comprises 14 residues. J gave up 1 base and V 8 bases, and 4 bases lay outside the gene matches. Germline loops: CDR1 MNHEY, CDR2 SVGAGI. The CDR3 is CASSRTGNTGELFF. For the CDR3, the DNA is TGTGCCAGCTCTAGGACAGGGAACACCGGGGAGCTGTTTTTT.

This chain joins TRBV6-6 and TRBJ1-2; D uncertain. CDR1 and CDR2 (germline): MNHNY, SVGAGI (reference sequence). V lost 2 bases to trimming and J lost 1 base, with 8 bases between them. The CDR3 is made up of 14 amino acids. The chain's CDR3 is CASSYGQINYGYTF. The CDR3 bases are TGTGCCAGCAGTTACGGGCAGATTAACTATGGCTACACCTTC.

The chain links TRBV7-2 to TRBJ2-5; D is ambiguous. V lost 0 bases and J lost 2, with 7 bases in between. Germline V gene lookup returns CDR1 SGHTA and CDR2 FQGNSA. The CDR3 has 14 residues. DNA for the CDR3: TGTGCCAGCAGCTTAGCTAGCCGACAAGAGACCCAGTACTTC. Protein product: CASSLASRQETQYF.

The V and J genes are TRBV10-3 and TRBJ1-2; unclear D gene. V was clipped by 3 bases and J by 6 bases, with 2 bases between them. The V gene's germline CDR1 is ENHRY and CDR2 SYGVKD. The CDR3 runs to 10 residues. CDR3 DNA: TGTGCCATCAGTGACGATGGCTACACCTTC. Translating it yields CAISDDGYTF.

The CDR3 here is CASTETGQDTDTQYF. The CDR3 nucleotides read TGTGCCAGCACCGAAACCGGACAGGACACAGATACGCAGTATTTT. This chain joins TRBV2 and TRBJ2-3; 7 nucleotides match TRBD1. Trimming at V came to 7 bases and at J to 2 bases, leaving 9 bases not matched to a gene. Germline-derived CDR1 and CDR2 are SNHLY and FYNNEI. The CDR3 consists of 15 residues.

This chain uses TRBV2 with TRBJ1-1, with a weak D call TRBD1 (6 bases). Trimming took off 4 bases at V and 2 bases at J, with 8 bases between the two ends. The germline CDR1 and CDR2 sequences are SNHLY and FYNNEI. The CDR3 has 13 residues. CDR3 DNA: TGTGCCAGCAGTGGGGGGCGCAACACTGAAGCTTTCTTT. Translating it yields CASSGGRNTEAFF.